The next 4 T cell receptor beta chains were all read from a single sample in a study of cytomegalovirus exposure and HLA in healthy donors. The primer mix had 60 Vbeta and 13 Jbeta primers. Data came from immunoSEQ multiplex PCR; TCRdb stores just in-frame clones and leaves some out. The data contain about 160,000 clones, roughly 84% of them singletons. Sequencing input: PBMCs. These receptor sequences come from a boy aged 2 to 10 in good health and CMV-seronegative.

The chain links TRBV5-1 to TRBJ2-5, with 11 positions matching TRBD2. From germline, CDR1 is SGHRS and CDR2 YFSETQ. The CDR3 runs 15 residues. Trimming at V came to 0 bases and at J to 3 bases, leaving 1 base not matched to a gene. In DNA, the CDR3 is TGCGCCAGCAGCTTGGCACTAGCGGGGGAAGAGACCCAGTACTTC. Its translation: CASSLALAGEETQYF.

The CDR3: CASSLEFPAAGGQLDFF. The CDR3 DNA is TGCGCCAGCAGCTTGGAATTCCCGGCAGCGGGAGGGCAACTCGATTTCTTC. This chain links TRBV5-1 with TRBJ2-1, with 10 bases identical to TRBD2. The germline V gene has CDR1 SGHRS and CDR2 YFSETQ. The CDR3 spans 17 residues. V was clipped by 0 bases and J by 16 bases; unmatched bases: 19.

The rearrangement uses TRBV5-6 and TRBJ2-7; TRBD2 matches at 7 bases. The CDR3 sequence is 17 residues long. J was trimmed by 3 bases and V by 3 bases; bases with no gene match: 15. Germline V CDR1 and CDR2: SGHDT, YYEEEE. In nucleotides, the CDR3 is TGTGCCAGCAGCTACCCCTTTGGGCAGGGAGGGAGCTACGAGCAGTACTTC. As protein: CASSYPFGQGGSYEQYF.

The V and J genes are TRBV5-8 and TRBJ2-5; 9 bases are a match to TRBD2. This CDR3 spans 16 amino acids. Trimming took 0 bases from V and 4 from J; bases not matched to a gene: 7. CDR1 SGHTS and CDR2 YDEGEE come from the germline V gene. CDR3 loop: CASSLAIAGAGETQYF. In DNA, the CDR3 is TGTGCCAGCAGCTTGGCGATAGCGGGAGCTGGAGAGACCCAGTACTTC. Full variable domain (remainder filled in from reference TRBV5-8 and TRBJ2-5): EAGVTQSPTHLIKTRGQQATLRCSPISGHTSVYWYQQALGLGLQFLLWYDEGEERNRGNFPPRFSGRQFPNYSSELNVNALELEDSALYLCASSLAIAGAGETQYFGPGTRLLVL.